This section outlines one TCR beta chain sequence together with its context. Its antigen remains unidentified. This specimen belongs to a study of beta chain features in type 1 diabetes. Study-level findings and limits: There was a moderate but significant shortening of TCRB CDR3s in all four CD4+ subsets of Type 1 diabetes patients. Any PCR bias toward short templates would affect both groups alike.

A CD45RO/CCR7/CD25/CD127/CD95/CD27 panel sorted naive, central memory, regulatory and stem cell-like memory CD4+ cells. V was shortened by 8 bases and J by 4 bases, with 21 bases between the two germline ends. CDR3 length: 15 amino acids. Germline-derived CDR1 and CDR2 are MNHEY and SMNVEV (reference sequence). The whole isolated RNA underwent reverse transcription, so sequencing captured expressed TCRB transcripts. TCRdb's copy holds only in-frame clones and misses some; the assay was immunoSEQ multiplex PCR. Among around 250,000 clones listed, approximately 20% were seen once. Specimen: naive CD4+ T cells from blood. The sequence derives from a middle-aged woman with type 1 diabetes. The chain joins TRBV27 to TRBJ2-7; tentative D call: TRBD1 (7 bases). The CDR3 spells CASHHGTAGRYEQYF. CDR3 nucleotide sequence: TGTGCCAGCCACCATGGGACAGCGGGCCGGTACGAGCAGTACTTC.